A selection of T cell receptor beta chains follows, all from one sample in a study of cytomegalovirus exposure and HLA in healthy donors. Assay used: immunoSEQ multiplex PCR; TCRdb lists only in-frame clones, some missing. This sample has over 50,000 clones, with 90% to 96% found just once. Sequenced: PBMCs. The source is a woman aged 18-29 years in good health and CMV-seronegative. CDR3s include the opening cysteine and the closing phenylalanine or tryptophan. The D gene is left open where the match is weak.

>NA|TRBV4-3
CASSHLGGVEQYF
>NA|TRBV28
CASSLRGEQYF
>TRBD2|TRBV2
CASSQPGLAGGDEQFF
>NA|TRBV13
CATHRGGNTGELFF
>NA|TRBV4-1
CASSQDFGGVQPQHF
>TRBD2|TRBV9
CASSVARTSGGNGELFF
>TRBD2|TRBV15
CATSVRGVAAGGFDEQFF
>TRBD1|TRBV7-2
CASSSGQKGNYGYTF
>TRBD1|TRBV25-1
CASSGPGTGGYEQYF
>TRBD1|TRBV19
CASSIGARTGEGLNDQETQYF
>TRBD1|TRBV10-3
CAISVGTGDYNEQFF
>NA|TRBV7-9
CASSSTQRDRSDTQYF
>NA|TRBV7-8
CASSRRGVDTGELFF
>TRBD1|TRBV13
CASSLGLTGGVSGNTIYF
>NA|TRBV29-1
CSVGYRSYEQYF
>NA|TRBV9
CASSVQPLVVGANTEAFF
>TRBD1|TRBV27
CASRPTGGATYEQYF
>TRBD2|TRBV13
CASSPKKPGLAGGDTQYF
>TRBD2|TRBV11-1
CASSPGGEYNEQFF
>NA|TRBV19
CAREGGDGYTF
>TRBD1|TRBV27
CASSRDRVGEQYF
>NA|TRBV27
CASGRQPPTLNEQFF
>NA|TRBV6-1
CASSEGSRNQPQHF
>NA|TRBV9
CASSGTASILDSPLHF
>NA|TRBV10-3
CAISGGSGGSDTEAFF
>TRBD2|TRBV2
CASSEPSGGGFNEQFF
>NA|TRBV5-1
CASSPPATGGETQYF
>NA|TRBV7-2
CASSPRWGGAYEQFF
>TRBD2|TRBV30
CAWSELAVSYEQYF
>TRBD2|TRBV7-2
CASSQRGTSGRETQYF
>NA|TRBV9
CASSVGAAASGNTIYF
>TRBD1|TRBV7-6
CGSSLGTGRADTQYF
>NA|TRBV4-3
CASSHQGTGNTIYF
>NA|TRBV28
CASSPRVEQYF
>TRBD1|TRBV5-1
CASSPKTGTGGEKLFF
>TRBD2|TRBV11-3
CASSLGGPGGQETQYF
>TRBD2|TRBV4-3
CASSQDPSGRVYNEQFF
>TRBD1|TRBV19
CASSIRQGVSSGANVLTF
>TRBD1|TRBV25-1
CASSPPRDRGSYNEQFF
>TRBD2|TRBV4-1
CASSQFAQNPGLAGPNTGELFF
>NA|TRBV30
CAWSGGNTPNKAGYEQYF
>NA|TRBV16
CASSQSAQPLRGNQPQHF
>TRBD1|TRBV19
CASSISGTGGTEAFF
>NA|TRBV2
CASSANRVGETQYF
>NA|TRBV6-5
CASSYGGQTAYGYTF
>NA|TRBV18
CASSPRSGKVADTQYF
>TRBD2|TRBV9
CASSVAASGRETQYF